The 6 T cell receptor beta chains listed next were all sequenced from one sample in a study of neurological immune-mediated disorders. TCRdb reprocessed the 5' RACE reads with MiXCR, giving one entry per CDR3 protein. The table shows roughly 100,000 distinct CDR3 sequences, with roughly 10% occurring only once. Time point meaning: longitudinal time-point 3. The sample taken for sequencing was PBMCs. These receptors all stem from a female donor with HTLV-1-associated myelopathy (HAM/TSP).

This sequence joins TRBV20-1 and TRBJ2-7; D remains ambiguous. V lost 0 bases and J lost 1, with 7 bases in between. The CDR3 length is 13 residues. From germline, CDR1 is DFQATT and CDR2 SNEGSKA (reference sequence). CDR3 residues: CSARDYRSYEQYF. As DNA, the CDR3 is TGCAGTGCTAGAGATTACCGATCCTACGAGCAGTACTTC.

This clonotype was recorded many times. The chain recombines TRBV18 with TRBJ1-2, with no clear D. Deletions cut 6 bases from V and 4 bases from J, with 15 bases between. Germline CDR1 KGHSH, CDR2 LQKENI. The CDR3 is 14 residues long. CDR3 nucleotides: TGTGCCAGCTCTCCAGGATCGGAAACCTATGGCTACACCTTC. Translated: CASSPGSETYGYTF.

This clonotype was seen ten or more times. The chain joins TRBV27 to TRBJ2-6; 9 bases are a match to TRBD2. Germline V gives CDR1 MNHEY, CDR2 SMNVEV (reference sequence). The CDR3 is made up of 17 amino acids. The ends lost 2 bases at V and 0 bases at J; junction bases unmatched: 2. The CDR3 region has the DNA TGTGCCAGCAGTTTAGCGGGGGGGAACTCTGGGGCCAACGTCCTGACTTTC. Translation gives CASSLAGGNSGANVLTF.

This clonotype was seen ten or more times. The chain employs TRBV4-2 and TRBJ2-5; maybe TRBD1 (6 bases). The CDR3 is 16 residues long. Germline CDR1 reads LGHNA; CDR2 reads YNFKEQ. V lost 0 bases to trimming and J lost 1 base, with 12 bases between them. CDR3 coding DNA: TGTGCCAGCAGCCAAGAACTTCTGGACAGCCAAGAGACCCAGTACTTC. This encodes CASSQELLDSQETQYF.

This clonotype was recorded at least ten times. CDR3 sequence: CASSPISGNPYNEQFF. CDR3 bases: TGTGCCAGCAGCCCTATAAGCGGGAACCCATACAATGAGCAGTTCTTC. This sequence joins TRBV14 and TRBJ2-1; 7 bases line up with TRBD2. J was trimmed by 4 bases and V by 4 bases; bases with no gene match: 10. This CDR3 region has 16 residues. Germline V gives CDR1 SGHDN, CDR2 FVKESK.

In this sample, this clonotype turned up many times. V and J are TRBV7-9 and TRBJ1-2; D is ambiguous. The CDR3 consists of 13 residues. Between the trimmed V and J ends, which lost 1 base and 4 bases, there was a span of 7 bases. Per the germline V gene, CDR1 is SEHNR and CDR2 is FQNEAQ (reference sequence). CDR3 residues: CASSLEQFYGYTF. As DNA, the CDR3 is TGTGCCAGCAGCTTAGAACAGTTCTATGGCTACACCTTC.